These 5 T cell receptor beta chains came from one sample sequenced in a study of cytomegalovirus exposure and HLA in healthy donors. PCR involved 60 Vbeta and 13 Jbeta primers. The protocol was immunoSEQ multiplex PCR, while the TCRdb copy is restricted to in-frame clones and leaves out a portion. Its listing shows tens of thousands of clones. The sequencing input was PBMCs. All receptors derive from a man aged 45-65 years in good health and CMV-seropositive.

The V and J genes are TRBV29-1 and TRBJ2-3, with a tentative D call TRBD2 (6 bases). Trimming pared 3 bases from V and 6 bases from J, leaving 22 bases between. CDR1 SQVTM and CDR2 ANQGSEA come from the germline V gene. The CDR3 consists of 16 residues. CDR3 amino acids: CSVDGYIPRGGDTQYF. The CDR3 DNA follows: TGCAGCGTTGACGGGTACATACCGCGTGGGGGGGATACGCAGTATTTT.

The rearrangement links TRBV18 to TRBJ1-2, with D possibly being TRBD1 (6 bases). Deletions cut 6 bases from V and 4 bases from J, with 18 bases between. CDR3 length equals 15 residues. The V gene's germline CDR1 is KGHSH and CDR2 LQKENI. The CDR3, as DNA: TGTGCCAGCTCGCAAGCCTCCGGGACAAGCTATGGCTACACCTTC. This encodes CASSQASGTSYGYTF. The whole variable domain, remainder taken from reference TRBV18 and TRBJ1-2, is NAGVMQNPRHLVRRRGQEARLRCSPMKGHSHVYWYRQLPEEGLKFMVYLQKENIIDESGMPKERFSAEFPKEGPSILRIQQVVRGDSAAYFCASSQASGTSYGYTFGSGTRLTVV.

This rearrangement joins TRBV7-9 to TRBJ1-3; TRBD1 matches at 7 bases. Unmatched junction bases numbered 2, after V lost 6 bases and J lost 0 bases. There are 14 residues in the CDR3. Per the germline V gene, CDR1 is SEHNR and CDR2 is FQNEAQ (reference sequence). The chain's CDR3 is CASRGDSSGNTIYF. For the CDR3, the DNA is TGTGCCAGCAGGGGGGACAGCTCTGGAAACACCATATATTTT.

The genes are TRBV29-1 and TRBJ1-1; tentatively, D is TRBD1 (5 bases). V lost 3 bases, J lost 5 bases, and 7 bases lay in between. CDR1 is SQVTM and CDR2 is ANQGSEA in the germline V gene. The CDR3 sequence is 11 residues long. CDR3 sequence: CSVDRVTEAFF. The DNA for the CDR3 is TGCAGCGTTGACAGGGTGACTGAAGCTTTCTTT.

V gene TRBV7-8 combines with J gene TRBJ2-7, with D hard to call. Germline CDR1 reads SGHVS; CDR2 reads FQNEAQ. V gave up 2 bases and J gave up 10 bases, with 18 bases separating them. The CDR3 consists of 14 residues. CDR3: CASSLQPLDNSQYV. For the CDR3, the DNA is TGTGCCAGCAGCTTACAACCACTTGACAATTCCCAGTACGTC.